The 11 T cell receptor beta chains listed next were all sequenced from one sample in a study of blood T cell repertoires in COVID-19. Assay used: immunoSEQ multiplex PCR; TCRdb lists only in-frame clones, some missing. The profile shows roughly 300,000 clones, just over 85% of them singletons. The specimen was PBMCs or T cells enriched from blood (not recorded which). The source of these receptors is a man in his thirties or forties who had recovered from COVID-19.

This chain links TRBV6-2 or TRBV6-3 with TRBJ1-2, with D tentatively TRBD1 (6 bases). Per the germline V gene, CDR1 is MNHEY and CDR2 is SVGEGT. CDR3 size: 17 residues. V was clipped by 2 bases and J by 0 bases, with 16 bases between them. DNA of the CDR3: TGTGCCAGCAGTTACGGGCCCACAGGGCGGACTAACTATGGCTACACCTTC. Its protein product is CASSYGPTGRTNYGYTF.

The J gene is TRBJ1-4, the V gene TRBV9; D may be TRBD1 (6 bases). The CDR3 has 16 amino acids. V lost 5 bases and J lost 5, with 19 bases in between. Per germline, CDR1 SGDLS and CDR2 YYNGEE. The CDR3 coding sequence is TGTGCCAGCAGAGATGGACCAGGGGCCGGGAATGAAAAACTGTTTTTT. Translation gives CASRDGPGAGNEKLFF.

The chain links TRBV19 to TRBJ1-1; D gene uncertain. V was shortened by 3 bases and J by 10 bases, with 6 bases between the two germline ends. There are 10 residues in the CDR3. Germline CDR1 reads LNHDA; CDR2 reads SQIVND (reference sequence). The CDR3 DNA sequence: TGTGCCAGTAGTATGAGGGCAGCTTTCTTT. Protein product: CASSMRAAFF.

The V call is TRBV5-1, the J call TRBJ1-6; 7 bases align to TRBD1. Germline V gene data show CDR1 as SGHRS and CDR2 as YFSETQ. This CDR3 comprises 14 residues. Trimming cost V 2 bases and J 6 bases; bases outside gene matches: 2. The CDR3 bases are TGCGCCAGCAGCTTACAGGGGCTTAATTCACCCCTCCACTTT. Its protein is CASSLQGLNSPLHF. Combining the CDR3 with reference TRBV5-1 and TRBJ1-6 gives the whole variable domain KAGVTQTPRYLIKTRGQQVTLSCSPISGHRSVSWYQQTPGQGLQFLFEYFSETQRNKGNFPGRFSGRQFSNSRSEMNVSTLELGDSALYLCASSLQGLNSPLHFGNGTRLTVT.

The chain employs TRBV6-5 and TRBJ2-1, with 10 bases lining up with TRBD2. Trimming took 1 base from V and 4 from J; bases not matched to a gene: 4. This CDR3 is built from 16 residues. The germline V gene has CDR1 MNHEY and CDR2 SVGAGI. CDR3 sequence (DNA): TGTGCCAGCAGTTACTTGTCTAGCGGGAGTTACAATGAGCAGTTCTTC. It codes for CASSYLSSGSYNEQFF.

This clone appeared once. The chain's CDR3 is CASSAERGPYNEQFF. The CDR3 DNA follows: TGTGCCAGCAGCGCTGAGCGGGGGCCCTACAATGAGCAGTTCTTC. V gene TRBV11-2 combines with J gene TRBJ2-1; TRBD2 matches at 8 bases. The CDR3 has 15 residues. J lost 2 bases, V lost 5 bases, and 5 bases had no gene match. Germline lookup yields CDR1 SGHAT and CDR2 FQNNGV.

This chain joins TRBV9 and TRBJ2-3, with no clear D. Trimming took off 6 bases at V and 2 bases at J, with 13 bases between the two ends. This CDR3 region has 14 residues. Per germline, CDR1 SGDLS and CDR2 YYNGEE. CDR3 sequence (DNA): TGTGCCAGCAAAGGCGGCGGATACACAGATACGCAGTATTTT. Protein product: CASKGGGYTDTQYF.

The CDR3 sequence: CASSDRVFMQYF. Here the CDR3 DNA reads TGTGCCAGCAGCGACAGGGTTTTTATGCAGTATTTT. V and J are TRBV11-3 and TRBJ2-3, with 7 bases identical to TRBD1. With 5 bases clipped from V and 11 bases from J, the junction kept 7 bases outside the gene matches. The CDR3 sequence is 12 residues long. Germline V gene data show CDR1 as SGHNT and CDR2 as YENEEA.

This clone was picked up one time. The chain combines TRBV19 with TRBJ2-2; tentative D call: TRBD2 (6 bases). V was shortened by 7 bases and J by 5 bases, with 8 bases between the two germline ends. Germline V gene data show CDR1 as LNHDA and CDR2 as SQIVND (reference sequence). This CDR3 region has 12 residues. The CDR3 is CASTGTTGELFF. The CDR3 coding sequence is TGTGCCAGTACCGGGACTACCGGGGAGCTGTTTTTT.

The CDR3, as DNA: TGTGCCAGCAGCCTTGACCGGAGCTCCTACAATGAGCAGTTCTTC. Its protein is CASSLDRSSYNEQFF. V usage is TRBV7-2 and J usage is TRBJ2-1; D unclear. The CDR3 is made up of 15 amino acids. The germline CDR1 and CDR2 sequences are SGHTA and FQGNSA. The V end was cut by 5 bases, the J end by 0 bases, with 11 bases between.

The CDR3 nucleotides are TGTGCCAGCAGCCGACAGGGAGGCGGTAACTATGGCTACACCTTC. It codes for CASSRQGGGNYGYTF. This chain joins TRBV6-5 and TRBJ1-2; TRBD1 matches at 7 bases. The CDR3 covers 15 residues. From germline, CDR1 is MNHEY and CDR2 SVGAGI. Unmatched junction bases numbered 8, after V lost 6 bases and J lost 1 base.